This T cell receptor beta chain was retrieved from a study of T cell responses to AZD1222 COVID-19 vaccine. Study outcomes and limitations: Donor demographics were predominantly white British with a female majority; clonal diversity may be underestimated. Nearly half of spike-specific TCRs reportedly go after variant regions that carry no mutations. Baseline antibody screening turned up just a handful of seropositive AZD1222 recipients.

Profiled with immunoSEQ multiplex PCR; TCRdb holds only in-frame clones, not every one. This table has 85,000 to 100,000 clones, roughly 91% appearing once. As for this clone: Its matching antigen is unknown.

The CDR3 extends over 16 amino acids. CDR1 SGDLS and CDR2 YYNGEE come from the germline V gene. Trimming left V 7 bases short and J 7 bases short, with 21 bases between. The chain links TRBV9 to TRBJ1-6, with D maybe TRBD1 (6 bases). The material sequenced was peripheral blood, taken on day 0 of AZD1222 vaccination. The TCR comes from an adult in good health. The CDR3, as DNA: TGTGCCAGCGGGGGCGGCAACGGGCTTAGAAATTCACCCCTCCACTTT. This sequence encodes CASGGGNGLRNSPLHF.